This TCR beta chain derives from a study of T cells in Graves' hyperthyroidism and ophthalmopathy. Trimming removed 6 bases from V and 2 bases from J, with 11 bases in between. CDR1 is MNHNS, CDR2 SASEGT, per germline. CDR3 length equals 13 residues. Exclusions: uncontrolled infection, other autoimmune disease, pregnancy, lactation. This clonotype was seen only a few times. Using RNA transcripts as the source, TCR beta CDR3 regions were amplified. The HTBI primer set drove a first-round RT-PCR of the TCR CDR3. TCRdb independently ran MiXCR on the multiplex PCR reads; one entry per CDR3 protein. The sample includes approximately 690,000 distinct CDR3 sequences, roughly 15% of them seen just once.

The chain combines TRBV6-1 with TRBJ2-7, with D perhaps TRBD2 (6 bases). The specimen sequenced was blood. The sequence was obtained from a woman between 50 and 59 years old with Graves' ophthalmopathy. The CDR3 here is CASRGGPTYEQYF. The CDR3 nucleotides are TGTGCCAGCAGGGGGGGTCCTACCTACGAGCAGTACTTC.